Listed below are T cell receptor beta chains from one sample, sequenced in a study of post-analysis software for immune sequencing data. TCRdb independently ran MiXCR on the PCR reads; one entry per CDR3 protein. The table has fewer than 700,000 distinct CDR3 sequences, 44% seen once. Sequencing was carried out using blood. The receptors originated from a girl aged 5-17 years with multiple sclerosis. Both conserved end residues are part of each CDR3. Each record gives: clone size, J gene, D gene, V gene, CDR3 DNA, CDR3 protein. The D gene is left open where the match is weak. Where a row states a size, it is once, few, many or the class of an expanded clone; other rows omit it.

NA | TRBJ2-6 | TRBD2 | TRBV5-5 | TGTGCCAGCAGCTTGGGGCTAGCGGGGAGCTCTGGGGCCAACGTCCTGACTTTC | CASSLGLAGSSGANVLTF
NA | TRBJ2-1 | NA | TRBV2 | TGTGCCAGCAGTGCCGGGACGGACGCCTACAATGAGCAGTTCTTC | CASSAGTDAYNEQFF
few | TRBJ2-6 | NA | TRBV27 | TGTGCCAGCAGCCCCGGGACTGGGGCCAACGTCCTGACTTTC | CASSPGTGANVLTF
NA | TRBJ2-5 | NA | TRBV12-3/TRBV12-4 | TGTGCCAGCAGTTTTATCGGGGGTGAGACCCAGTACTTC | CASSFIGGETQYF
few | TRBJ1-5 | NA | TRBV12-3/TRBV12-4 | TGTGCCAGCACCCCCGGGGGCCAGCCCCAGCATTTT | CASTPGGQPQHF
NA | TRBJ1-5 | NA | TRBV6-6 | TGTGCCAGCAGTTACTCGGGGGGGACTGGACGCAATCAGCCCCAGCATTTT | CASSYSGGTGRNQPQHF
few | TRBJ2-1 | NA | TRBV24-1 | TGTGCCACCAGCGGTCCATGGACGGTCAGCGATGAGCAGTTCTTC | CATSGPWTVSDEQFF
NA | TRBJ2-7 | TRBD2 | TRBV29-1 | TGCAGCGTCACAGCTAGCGGGAAGTACGAGCAGTACTTC | CSVTASGKYEQYF
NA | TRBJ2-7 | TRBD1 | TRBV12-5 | TGTGCTAGTGGCCGCGAGGCAGGGGGCTACGAGCAGTACTTC | CASGREAGGYEQYF
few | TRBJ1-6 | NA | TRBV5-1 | TGCGCCAGCACCTATCAGGACCCTTCTTCACCCCTCCACTTT | CASTYQDPSSPLHF
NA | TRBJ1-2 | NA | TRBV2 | TGTGCCAGCAGGGAGGAGCAGGCGGTGAGCGGCTACACCTTC | CASREEQAVSGYTF
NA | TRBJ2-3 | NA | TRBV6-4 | TGTGCCAGCAGTGACGGTGTAATGAGCCCAGATACGCAGTATTTT | CASSDGVMSPDTQYF
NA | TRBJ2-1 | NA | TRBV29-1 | TGCAGCGTTGGTCCCAGGGGGGAACAGTTCTTC | CSVGPRGEQFF
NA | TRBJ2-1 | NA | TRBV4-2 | TGTGCCAGCAGCCAAGTGTCCGGGGACAATGAGCAGTTCTTC | CASSQVSGDNEQFF
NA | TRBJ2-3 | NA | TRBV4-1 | TGCGCCAGCAGCCAAGTTTCTAGAATCACAGATACGCAGTATTTT | CASSQVSRITDTQYF
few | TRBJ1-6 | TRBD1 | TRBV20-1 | TGCAGTGCTAGAGTACAGGGGGACTCACCCCTCCACTTT | CSARVQGDSPLHF
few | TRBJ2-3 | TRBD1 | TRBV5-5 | TGTGCCAGCAGCCGGGACAGGGAGACAGATACGCAGTATTTT | CASSRDRETDTQYF
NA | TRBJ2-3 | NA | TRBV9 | TGTGCCAGCAACGTACAGGGATTCACAGATACGCAGTATTTT | CASNVQGFTDTQYF
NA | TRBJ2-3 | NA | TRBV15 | TGTGCCACCAGCAGAGTTGGAGGGCGGACAGATACGCAGTATTTT | CATSRVGGRTDTQYF
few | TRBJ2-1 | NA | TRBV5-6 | TGTGCCAGCAGCTTAGAGCCCGGGAGTGAGCAGTTCTTC | CASSLEPGSEQFF
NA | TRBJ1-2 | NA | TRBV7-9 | TGTGCCAGCAGCCCTACCCCCGGGGAGGATAACTATGGCTACACCTTC | CASSPTPGEDNYGYTF
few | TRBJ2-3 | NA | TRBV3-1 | TGTGCCAGCAGCCCCCCGGTGGCAGAAGATTCTAGCACAGATACGCAGTATTTT | CASSPPVAEDSSTDTQYF
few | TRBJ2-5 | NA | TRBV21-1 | TGTGCCAGGTGGGGGGAGACCCAGTACTTC | CARWGETQYF
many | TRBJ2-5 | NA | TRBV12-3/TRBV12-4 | TGTGCCAGCAGAGAGACAGCCCAAGAGACCCAGTACTTC | CASRETAQETQYF
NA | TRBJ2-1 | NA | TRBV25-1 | TGTGCCAGCAGGGGGGGAAGCGCGGACCTTTGGAGCTCCTACAATGAGCAGTTCTTC | CASRGGSADLWSSYNEQFF
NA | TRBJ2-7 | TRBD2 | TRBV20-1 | TGCAGTGCAAACAGCGGGGACTCCTACGAGCAGTACTTC | CSANSGDSYEQYF
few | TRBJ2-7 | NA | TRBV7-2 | TGTGCCAGCAGCCCCGTCCGGGCGTTCCCCGCCTACGAGCAGTACTTC | CASSPVRAFPAYEQYF
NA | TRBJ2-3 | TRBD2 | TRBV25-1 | TGTGCCAGCAGTGAATGGGGCGGGAGGTACACAGATACGCAGTATTTT | CASSEWGGRYTDTQYF
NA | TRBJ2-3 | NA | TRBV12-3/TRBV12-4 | TGTGCCAGCAGTTTTGCAGCGGAGGGGGGAACGCAGTATTTT | CASSFAAEGGTQYF
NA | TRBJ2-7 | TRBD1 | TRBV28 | TGTGCCAGCAGTTCCCCCGCAGGGGGCCAAGGGTACGAGCAGTACTTC | CASSSPAGGQGYEQYF
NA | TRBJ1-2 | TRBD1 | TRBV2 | TGTGCCGGACGCAGGGGGCGGGCCCACTATGGCTACACCTTC | CAGRRGRAHYGYTF
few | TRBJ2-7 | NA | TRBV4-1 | TGCGCCAGCAGCTCGATGGACAGAAGCTCCTACGAGCAGTACTTC | CASSSMDRSSYEQYF
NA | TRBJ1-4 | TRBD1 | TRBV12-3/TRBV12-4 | TGTGCCAGCAGAGGACAGGGGGCAGGAGAAAAACTGTTTTTT | CASRGQGAGEKLFF
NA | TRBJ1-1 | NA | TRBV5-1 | TGCGCCAGCAGCTCGGAATTGAACACTGAAGCTTTCTTT | CASSSELNTEAFF
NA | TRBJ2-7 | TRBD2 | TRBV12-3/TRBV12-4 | TGTGCCAGCAGTTTCCTCCAGCGGGGCTACGAGCAGTACTTC | CASSFLQRGYEQYF
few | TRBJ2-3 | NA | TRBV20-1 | TGCAGTGCTAGAGATGGATCAGGAAGCACAGATACGCAGTATTTT | CSARDGSGSTDTQYF